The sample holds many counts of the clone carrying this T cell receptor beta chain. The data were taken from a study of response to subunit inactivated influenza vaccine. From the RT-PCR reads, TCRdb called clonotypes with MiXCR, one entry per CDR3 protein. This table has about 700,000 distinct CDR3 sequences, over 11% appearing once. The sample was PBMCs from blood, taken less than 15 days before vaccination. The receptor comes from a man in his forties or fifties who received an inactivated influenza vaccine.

The CDR3 nucleotides are TGTGCCAGCAGCGTGACTAGTTTAGATACGCAGTATTTT. Its translation: CASSVTSLDTQYF. The chain recombines TRBV7-2 with TRBJ2-3, with a possible D match to TRBD2 (6 bases). The CDR3 spans 13 residues. The V gene lost 5 bases and the J gene lost 5 bases, with 11 bases spanning the gap. The germline gives CDR1 SGHTA, CDR2 FQGNSA. Together with reference TRBV7-2 and TRBJ2-3, the CDR3 gives the full variable domain: GAGVSQSPSNKVTEKGKDVELRCDPISGHTALYWYRQSLGQGLEFLIYFQGNSAPDKSGLPSDRFSAERTGGSVSTLTIQRTQQEDSAVYLCASSVTSLDTQYFGPGTRLTVL.